This T cell receptor beta chain is drawn from a study of T cells after posttransplantation cyclophosphamide. The assay was immunoSEQ multiplex PCR, and TCRdb's table has in-frame clones only and misses some. The sample has fewer than 30,000 clones, 86% seen once; the top ten hold about 6.3%. Remarks on this clone: Its antigen is unidentified.

Findings and limits, study-wide: Skin or GI-infiltrating T cells shared few TRB sequences with blood. TRB clonality was highly associated with recipient CMV seropositivity and reactivation. Donor CD8+ memory clones often dominated recipient blood repertoires at later times.

This sequence originates from a woman aged 55 to 70 with a blood cancer, CMV-positive, and with a related stem cell donor. Sequencing was carried out using PBMCs.

The CDR3: CASRTSGSRLNEQFF. For the CDR3, the DNA is TGTGCCAGCAGGACTAGCGGATCAAGGCTCAATGAGCAGTTCTTC. This sequence joins TRBV2 and TRBJ2-1, with 9 bases aligning to TRBD2. With V trimmed by 6 bases and J by 6 bases, 9 bases remained unmatched. The CDR3 length is 15 residues. CDR1 SNHLY and CDR2 FYNNEI come from the germline V gene.